Sequencing of this T cell receptor beta chain was carried out in a study of control samples from healthy donors and cancer patients. TCRdb's table, derived via immunoSEQ multiplex PCR, lists solely in-frame clones and lacks some. The sample has 150,000 to 200,000 clones, more than 90% seen once. The CDR3 totals 13 residues. Trimming removed 2 bases at V and 2 bases at J, with 7 bases between. CDR1 and CDR2 from the germline V gene are SGHRS and YFSETQ. The rearrangement uses TRBV5-1 and TRBJ1-1; TRBD1 is a possible D gene (5 bases). This receptor was identified in a woman aged 40 to 50 in good health. The specimen sequenced was blood. CDR3: CASSFGGNTEAFF. Written as DNA, the CDR3 is TGCGCCAGCAGCTTTGGGGGTAACACTGAAGCTTTCTTT.